This is a list of T cell receptor beta chains from one sample in a study of T cell responses to AZD1222 COVID-19 vaccine. Assay: immunoSEQ multiplex PCR; the TCRdb copy retains only in-frame clones and omits some. This sample has under 100,000 clones, with 70% to 90% found just once. The sample here was peripheral blood, taken 28 days after the second AZD1222 dose. The receptors were sampled from an adult who received the AZD1222 COVID-19 vaccine. The CDR3 runs from the conserved cysteine through the conserved F or W.

v_gene: TRBV4-3; j_gene: TRBJ2-5; CDR3aa: CASSASGGAETQYF
v_gene: TRBV5-4; j_gene: TRBJ2-1; CDR3aa: CASSLLAEQFF
v_gene: TRBV11-2; j_gene: TRBJ2-1; CDR3aa: CASSNDGRGYHNEQFF
v_gene: TRBV11-3; j_gene: TRBJ2-1; CDR3aa: CASSAQAGAFINEQFF
v_gene: TRBV29-1; j_gene: TRBJ2-2; CDR3aa: CSVMLDRTGELFF
v_gene: TRBV30; j_gene: TRBJ1-5; CDR3aa: CAWDRGQRQPQHF
v_gene: TRBV4-2; j_gene: TRBJ2-1; CDR3aa: CASSPAGGGNEQFF
v_gene: TRBV4-3; j_gene: TRBJ2-1; CDR3aa: CASSQESSAGHEQFF
v_gene: TRBV12-3/TRBV12-4; j_gene: TRBJ1-2; CDR3aa: CASSFQGDLPMTF
v_gene: TRBV5-1; j_gene: TRBJ2-1; CDR3aa: CASSLTSGRGSYNEQFF
v_gene: TRBV2; j_gene: TRBJ1-5; CDR3aa: CASTKGAGGNQPQHF
v_gene: TRBV5-4; j_gene: TRBJ2-6; CDR3aa: CASSRQASTLGANVLTF
v_gene: TRBV6-5; j_gene: TRBJ2-7; CDR3aa: CASSYSTRAAEQYF
v_gene: TRBV4-2; j_gene: TRBJ2-7; CDR3aa: CASSRGRDSYEQYF
v_gene: TRBV2; j_gene: TRBJ1-2; CDR3aa: CASSLDSALYGYTF
v_gene: TRBV10-1; j_gene: TRBJ1-5; CDR3aa: CASSESTGGNQPQHF
v_gene: TRBV4-3; j_gene: TRBJ1-2; CDR3aa: CASSQEEWGGYTF
v_gene: TRBV7-9; j_gene: TRBJ1-2; CDR3aa: CASSDRAYGYTF
v_gene: TRBV29-1; j_gene: TRBJ1-6; CDR3aa: CSVHRANNSPLHF
v_gene: TRBV11-3; j_gene: TRBJ1-1; CDR3aa: CASSPDSGPKAFF